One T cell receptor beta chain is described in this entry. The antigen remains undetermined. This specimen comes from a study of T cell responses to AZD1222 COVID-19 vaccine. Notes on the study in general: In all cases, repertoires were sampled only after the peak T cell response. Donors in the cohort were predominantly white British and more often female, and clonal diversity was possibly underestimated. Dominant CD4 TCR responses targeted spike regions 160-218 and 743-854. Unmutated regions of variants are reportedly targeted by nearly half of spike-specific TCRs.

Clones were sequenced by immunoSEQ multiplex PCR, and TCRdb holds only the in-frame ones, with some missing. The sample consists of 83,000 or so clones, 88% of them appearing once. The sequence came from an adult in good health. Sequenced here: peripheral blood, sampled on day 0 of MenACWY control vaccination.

The CDR3 loop is CASSFRTVMNTEAFF. The DNA for the CDR3 is TGTGCCAGCAGCTTTCGGACAGTGATGAACACTGAAGCTTTCTTT. The chain couples TRBV6-2 or TRBV6-3 to TRBJ1-1; possible D gene TRBD1, 6 bases. The CDR3 contains 15 residues. V was clipped by 6 bases and J by 0 bases, with 14 bases between them. Germline V CDR1 and CDR2: MNHEY, SVGEGT.